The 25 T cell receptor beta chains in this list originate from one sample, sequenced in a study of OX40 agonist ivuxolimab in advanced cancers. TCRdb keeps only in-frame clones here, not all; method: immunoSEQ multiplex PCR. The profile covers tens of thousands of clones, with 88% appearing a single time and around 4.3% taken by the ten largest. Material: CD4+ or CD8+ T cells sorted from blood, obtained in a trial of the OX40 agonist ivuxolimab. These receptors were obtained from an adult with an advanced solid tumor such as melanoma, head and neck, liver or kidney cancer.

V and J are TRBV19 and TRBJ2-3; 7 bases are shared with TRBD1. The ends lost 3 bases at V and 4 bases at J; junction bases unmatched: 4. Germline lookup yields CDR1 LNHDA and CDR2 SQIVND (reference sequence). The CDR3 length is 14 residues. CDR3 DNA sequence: TGTGCCAGTAGTATCAGGCAGGGGGCAGATACGCAGTATTTT. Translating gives CASSIRQGADTQYF.

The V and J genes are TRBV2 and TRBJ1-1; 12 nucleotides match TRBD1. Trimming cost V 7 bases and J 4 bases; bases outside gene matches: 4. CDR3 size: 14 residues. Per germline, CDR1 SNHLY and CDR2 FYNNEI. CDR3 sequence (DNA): TGTGCCAGCACCGGGACAGGGGGCAGCACTGAAGCTTTCTTT. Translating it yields CASTGTGGSTEAFF.

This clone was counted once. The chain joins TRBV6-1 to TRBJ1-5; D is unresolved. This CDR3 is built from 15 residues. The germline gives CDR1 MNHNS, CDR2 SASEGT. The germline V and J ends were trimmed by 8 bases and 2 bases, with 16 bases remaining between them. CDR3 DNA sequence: TGTGCCAGCGCCGGGGAGGGCCAGGGCAATCAGCCCCAGCATTTT. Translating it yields CASAGEGQGNQPQHF.

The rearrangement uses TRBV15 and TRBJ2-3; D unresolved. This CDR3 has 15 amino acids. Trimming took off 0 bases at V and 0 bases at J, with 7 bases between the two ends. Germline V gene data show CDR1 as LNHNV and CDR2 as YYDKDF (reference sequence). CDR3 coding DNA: TGTGCCACCAGCAGAGATCGAGCTAGCACAGATACGCAGTATTTT. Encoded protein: CATSRDRASTDTQYF.

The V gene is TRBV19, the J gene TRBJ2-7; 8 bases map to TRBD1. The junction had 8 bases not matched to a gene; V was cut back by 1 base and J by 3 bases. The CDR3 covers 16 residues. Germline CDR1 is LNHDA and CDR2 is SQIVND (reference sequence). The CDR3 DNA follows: TGTGCCAGTAGTATAGGTCTGATAGGACAGGGCTACGAGCAGTACTTC. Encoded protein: CASSIGLIGQGYEQYF.

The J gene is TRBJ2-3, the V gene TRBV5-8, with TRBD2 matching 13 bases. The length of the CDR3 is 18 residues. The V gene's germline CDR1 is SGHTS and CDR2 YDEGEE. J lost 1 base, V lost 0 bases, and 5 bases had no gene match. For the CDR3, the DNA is TGTGCCAGCAGCTTGGGACTAGCGGGAGGACCGGGCACAGATACGCAGTATTTT. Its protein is CASSLGLAGGPGTDTQYF. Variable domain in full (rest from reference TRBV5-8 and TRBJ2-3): EAGVTQSPTHLIKTRGQQATLRCSPISGHTSVYWYQQALGLGLQFLLWYDEGEERNRGNFPPRFSGRQFPNYSSELNVNALELEDSALYLCASSLGLAGGPGTDTQYFGPGTRLTVL.

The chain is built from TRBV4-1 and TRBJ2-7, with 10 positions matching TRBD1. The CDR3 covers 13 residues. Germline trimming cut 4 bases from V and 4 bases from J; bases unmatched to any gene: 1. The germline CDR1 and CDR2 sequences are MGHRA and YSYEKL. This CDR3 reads CASSRDRGYEQYF. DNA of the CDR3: TGCGCCAGCAGCCGGGACAGGGGATACGAGCAGTACTTC.

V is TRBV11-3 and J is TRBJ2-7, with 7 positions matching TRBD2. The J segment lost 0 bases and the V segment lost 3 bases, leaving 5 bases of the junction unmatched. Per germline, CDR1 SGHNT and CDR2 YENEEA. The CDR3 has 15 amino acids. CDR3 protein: CASSLSRESSYEQYF. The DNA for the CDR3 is TGTGCCAGCAGCTTGTCGCGGGAGAGCTCCTACGAGCAGTACTTC.

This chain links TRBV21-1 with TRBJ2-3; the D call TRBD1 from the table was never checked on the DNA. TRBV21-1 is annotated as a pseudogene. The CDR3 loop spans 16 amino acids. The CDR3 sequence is CASSNWTGDRTDTQYF. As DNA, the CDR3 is TGTGCCAGCAGCAACTGGACAGGGGATCGCACAGATACGCAGTATTTT.

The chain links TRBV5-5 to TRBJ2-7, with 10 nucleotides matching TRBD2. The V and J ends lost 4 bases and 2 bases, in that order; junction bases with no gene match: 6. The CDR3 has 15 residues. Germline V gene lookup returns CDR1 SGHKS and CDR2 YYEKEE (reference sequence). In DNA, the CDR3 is TGTGCCAGCAGCCCTAGCACTAGCGGGACCTACGAGCAGTACTTC. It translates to CASSPSTSGTYEQYF. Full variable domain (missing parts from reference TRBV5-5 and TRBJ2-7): DAGVTQSPTHLIKTRGQQVTLRCSPISGHKSVSWYQQVLGQGPQFIFQYYEKEERGRGNFPDRFSARQFPNYSSELNVNALLLGDSALYLCASSPSTSGTYEQYFGPGTRLTVT.

The CDR3 coding sequence is TGTGCCAGTAAACGACAGGAGGGCACTGAAGCTTTCTTT. Translating gives CASKRQEGTEAFF. V and J are TRBV19 and TRBJ1-1; possibly TRBD1 for D (6 bases). Per the germline V gene, CDR1 is LNHDA and CDR2 is SQIVND (reference sequence). CDR3 size: 13 residues. The V end was cut by 7 bases, the J end by 4 bases, with 13 bases between. Variable domain in full (rest from reference TRBV19 and TRBJ1-1): DGGITQSPKYLFRKEGQNVTLSCEQNLNHDAMYWYRQDPGQGLRLIYYSQIVNDFQKGDIAEGYSVSREKKESFPLTVTSAQKNPTAFYLCASKRQEGTEAFFGQGTRLTVV.

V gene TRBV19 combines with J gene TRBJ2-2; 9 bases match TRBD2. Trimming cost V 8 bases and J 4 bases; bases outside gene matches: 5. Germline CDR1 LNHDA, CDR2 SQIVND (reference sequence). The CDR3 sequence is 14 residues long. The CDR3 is CASSGTSFTGELFF. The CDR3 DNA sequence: TGTGCCAGTTCCGGGACTAGCTTCACCGGGGAGCTGTTTTTT.

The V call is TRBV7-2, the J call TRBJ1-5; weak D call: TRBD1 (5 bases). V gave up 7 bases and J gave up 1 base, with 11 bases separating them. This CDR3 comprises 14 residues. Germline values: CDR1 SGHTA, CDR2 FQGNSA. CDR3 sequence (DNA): TGTGCCAGCAATCATCAGGGAAGCAATCAGCCCCAGCATTTT. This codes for CASNHQGSNQPQHF. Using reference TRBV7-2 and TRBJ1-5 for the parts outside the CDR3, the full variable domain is GAGVSQSPSNKVTEKGKDVELRCDPISGHTALYWYRQSLGQGLEFLIYFQGNSAPDKSGLPSDRFSAERTGGSVSTLTIQRTQQEDSAVYLCASNHQGSNQPQHFGDGTRLSIL.

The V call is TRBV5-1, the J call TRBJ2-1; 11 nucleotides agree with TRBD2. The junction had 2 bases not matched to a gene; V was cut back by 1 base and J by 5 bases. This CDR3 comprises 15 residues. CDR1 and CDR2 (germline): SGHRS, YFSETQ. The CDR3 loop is CASSLLAGGDNEQFF. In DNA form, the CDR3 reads TGCGCCAGCAGCTTGCTAGCGGGAGGTGACAATGAGCAGTTCTTC.

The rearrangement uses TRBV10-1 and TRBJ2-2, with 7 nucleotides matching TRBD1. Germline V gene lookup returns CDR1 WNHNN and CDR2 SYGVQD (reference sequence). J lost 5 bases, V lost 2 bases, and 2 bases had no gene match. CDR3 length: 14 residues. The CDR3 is CASSEDRVTGELFF. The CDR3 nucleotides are TGCGCCAGCAGTGAGGACAGGGTGACCGGGGAGCTGTTTTTT.

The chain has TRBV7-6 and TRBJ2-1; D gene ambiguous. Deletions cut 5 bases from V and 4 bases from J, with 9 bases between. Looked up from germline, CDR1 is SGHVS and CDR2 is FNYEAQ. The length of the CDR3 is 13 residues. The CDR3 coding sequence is TGTGCCAGCAGCCGATCGCATTACAATGAGCAGTTCTTC. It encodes CASSRSHYNEQFF.

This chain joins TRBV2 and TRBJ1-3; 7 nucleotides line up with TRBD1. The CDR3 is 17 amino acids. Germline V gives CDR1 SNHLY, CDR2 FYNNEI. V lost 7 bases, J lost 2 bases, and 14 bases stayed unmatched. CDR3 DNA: TGTGCCAGCAAGGTTGGAAAGGGGGCATTAACTGGAAACACCATATATTTT. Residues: CASKVGKGALTGNTIYF.

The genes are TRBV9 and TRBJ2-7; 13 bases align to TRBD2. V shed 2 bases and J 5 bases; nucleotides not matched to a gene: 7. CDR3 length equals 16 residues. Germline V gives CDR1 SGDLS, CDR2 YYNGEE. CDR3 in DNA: TGTGCCAGCAGCGTCCCCTCAGGGACTAGCGGGAACGAGCAGTACTTC. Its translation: CASSVPSGTSGNEQYF.

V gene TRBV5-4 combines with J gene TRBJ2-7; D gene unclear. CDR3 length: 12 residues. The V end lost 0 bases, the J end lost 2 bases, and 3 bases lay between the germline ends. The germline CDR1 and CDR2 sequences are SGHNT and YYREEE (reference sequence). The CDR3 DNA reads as TGTGCCAGCAGCTTGGGGGCCTACGAGCAGTACTTC. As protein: CASSLGAYEQYF.

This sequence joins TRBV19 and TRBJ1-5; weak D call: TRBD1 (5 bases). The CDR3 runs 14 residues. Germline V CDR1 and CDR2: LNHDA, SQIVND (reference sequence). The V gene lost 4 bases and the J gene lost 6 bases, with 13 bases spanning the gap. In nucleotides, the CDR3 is TGTGCCAGTAGTAGGGGGGGGGACGGTCAGCCCCAGCATTTT. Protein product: CASSRGGDGQPQHF.

CDR3 amino acids: CASSPQTGGTEAFF. The CDR3 DNA is TGTGCCAGCAGCCCCCAAACAGGGGGCACTGAAGCTTTCTTT. The chain links TRBV9 to TRBJ1-1; TRBD1 matches 8 bases. The germline gives CDR1 SGDLS, CDR2 YYNGEE. The length of the CDR3 is 14 residues. Unmatched junction bases numbered 6, after V lost 4 bases and J lost 4 bases.

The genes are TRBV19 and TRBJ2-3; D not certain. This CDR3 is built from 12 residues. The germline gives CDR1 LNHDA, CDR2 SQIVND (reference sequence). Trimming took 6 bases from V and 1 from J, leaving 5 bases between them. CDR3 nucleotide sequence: TGTGCCAGTAGCCCTCGCACAGATACGCAGTATTTT. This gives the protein CASSPRTDTQYF.

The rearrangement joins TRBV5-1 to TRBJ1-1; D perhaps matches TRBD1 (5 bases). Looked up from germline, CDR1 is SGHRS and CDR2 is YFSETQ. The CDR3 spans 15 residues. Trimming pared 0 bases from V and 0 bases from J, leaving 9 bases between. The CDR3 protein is CASSLAVRVNTEAFF. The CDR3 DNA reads TGCGCCAGCAGCTTGGCCGTCAGGGTGAACACTGAAGCTTTCTTT. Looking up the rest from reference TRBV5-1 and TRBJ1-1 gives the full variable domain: KAGVTQTPRYLIKTRGQQVTLSCSPISGHRSVSWYQQTPGQGLQFLFEYFSETQRNKGNFPGRFSGRQFSNSRSEMNVSTLELGDSALYLCASSLAVRVNTEAFFGQGTRLTVV.

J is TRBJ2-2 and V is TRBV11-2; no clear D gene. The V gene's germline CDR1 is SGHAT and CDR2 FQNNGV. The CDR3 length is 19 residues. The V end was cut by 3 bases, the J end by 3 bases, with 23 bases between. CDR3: CASSLASRFRTRYTGELFF. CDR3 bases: TGTGCCAGCAGCTTGGCCTCGCGGTTCCGTACAAGGTACACCGGGGAGCTGTTTTTT.

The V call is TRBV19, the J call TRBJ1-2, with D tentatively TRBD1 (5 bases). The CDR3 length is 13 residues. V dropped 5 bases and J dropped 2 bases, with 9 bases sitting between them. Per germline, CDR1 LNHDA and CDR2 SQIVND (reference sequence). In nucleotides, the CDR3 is TGTGCCAGTAGTGGTCCAGGGAACTATGGCTACACCTTC. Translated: CASSGPGNYGYTF.